Sequencing of this T cell receptor (beta chain) was carried out in a study of response to subunit inactivated influenza vaccine. CDR1 is LNHDA, CDR2 SQIVND, per germline (reference sequence). The CDR3 is made up of 16 amino acids. V shed 7 bases and J shed 0 bases, with 16 bases lying between them. Each CDR3 protein is one row after TCRdb ran MiXCR on the RT-PCR reads. Of approximately 290,000 distinct CDR3 sequences in the sample, approximately 21% are singletons; the top ten hold approximately 10%. This clonotype was observed a few times. Its antigen is not known. Findings and caveats of the study: Authors suggested each seasonal flu vaccination may recruit only limited numbers of new T cells.

The sequence came from a man aged 50-75 years who received an inactivated influenza vaccine. Sequencing was performed on PBMCs from blood, taken less than 22 months after vaccination. The genes are TRBV19 and TRBJ1-5; D might be TRBD1 (5 bases). The CDR3 loop reads CASTLRGGYSNQPQHF. As DNA, the CDR3 is TGTGCCAGTACTTTGCGGGGGGGATATAGCAATCAGCCCCAGCATTTT.